The rows below give T cell receptor beta chains drawn from one sample of a study of blood T cell repertoires in COVID-19. The data were produced by immunoSEQ multiplex PCR, yet TCRdb's version contains in-frame clones alone and is incomplete. Among about 60,000 clones listed, 70% to 85% were seen once. Sequenced: peripheral blood. The source of these receptors is a woman aged 70-85 years with acute or convalescent COVID-19. The CDR3 runs from the conserved cysteine through the conserved F or W. The D gene is left open where the match is weak. The size entry is marked missing in some rows and otherwise reads once, few, many or a size class.

j_gene,len,d_gene,v_gene,abundance,CDR3aa,CDR3nt
TRBJ1-3,15,TRBD1,TRBV5-1,NA,CASTQTGGSGNTIYF,TGCGCCAGCACCCAAACAGGGGGTTCTGGAAACACCATATATTTT
TRBJ2-1,16,TRBD2,TRBV4-2,few,CASSRKLAEGPNEQFF,TGTGCCAGCAGCCGAAAACTAGCGGAGGGGCCCAATGAGCAGTTCTTC
TRBJ2-1,14,NA,TRBV5-4,NA,CASSQGLIYNEQFF,TGTGCCAGCAGCCAAGGACTTATCTACAATGAGCAGTTCTTC
TRBJ2-7,14,NA,TRBV11-2,NA,CASSLAWSMETVFF,TGTGCCAGCAGCTTAGCTTGGTCTATGGAGACCGTGTTCTTC
TRBJ2-2,14,NA,TRBV5-4,NA,CASSSRTATGELFF,TGTGCCAGCAGCTCCAGGACTGCTACCGGGGAGCTGTTTTTT
TRBJ1-1,14,NA,TRBV6-5,NA,CASTQRGYGTEAFF,TGTGCCAGCACCCAACGAGGCTATGGCACTGAAGCTTTCTTT
TRBJ1-1,11,NA,TRBV6-2/TRBV6-3,few,CASSYVRGAFF,TGTGCCAGCAGTTACGTCCGCGGGGCTTTCTTT
TRBJ2-7,18,TRBD2,TRBV2,NA,CASSEAKGTSGVLYEQYF,TGTGCCAGCAGTGAAGCAAAGGGGACTAGCGGGGTTTTGTACGAGCAGTACTTC
TRBJ1-5,13,TRBD1,TRBV2,NA,CAKGTGRTQPQHF,TGTGCCAAGGGGACAGGGAGGACTCAGCCCCAGCATTTT
TRBJ2-7,14,TRBD1,TRBV7-8,NA,CASSFEGQGDEQYF,TGTGCCAGCAGCTTTGAGGGACAGGGGGACGAGCAGTACTTC
TRBJ1-2,15,TRBD1,TRBV28,NA,CASNGPGTGGVGYTF,TGTGCCAGCAACGGACCAGGGACAGGGGGAGTAGGCTACACCTTC
TRBJ2-1,16,NA,TRBV5-5,NA,CASSSTGTMRDNEQFF,TGTGCCAGCAGCTCCACCGGGACAATGAGGGACAATGAGCAGTTCTTC
TRBJ2-7,13,NA,TRBV18,NA,CASSPSGQSEQYF,TGTGCCAGCTCACCTTCTGGACAGTCCGAGCAGTACTTC
TRBJ1-2,12,NA,TRBV12-5,NA,CASGTGTYGYTF,TGTGCTAGTGGCACAGGGACCTATGGCTACACCTTC
TRBJ1-5,15,NA,TRBV21-1,NA,CASKLGLIGDQPQHF,TGTGCCAGCAAGCTGGGGCTCATTGGTGATCAGCCCCAGCATTTT
TRBJ2-5,13,NA,TRBV30,few,CAWSGGPPGTQYF,TGTGCCTGGTCAGGAGGGCCGCCGGGGACCCAGTACTTC
TRBJ2-7,17,TRBD2,TRBV19,few,CASSIGAAGGYPYEQYF,TGTGCCAGTAGTATTGGAGCAGCGGGGGGTTATCCCTACGAGCAGTACTTC
TRBJ1-3,17,NA,TRBV4-2,NA,CASSQEVEEAPGNTIYF,TGTGCCAGCAGCCAAGAGGTGGAGGAGGCCCCTGGAAACACCATATATTTT
TRBJ1-1,15,TRBD1,TRBV6-5,NA,CASSTGTGGDTEAFF,TGTGCCAGCAGCACGGGGACAGGGGGTGACACTGAAGCTTTCTTT
TRBJ1-1,13,NA,TRBV3-1/TRBV3-2,NA,CASSRDLNTEAFF,TGTGCCAGCAGCCGAGACTTGAACACTGAAGCTTTCTTT
TRBJ2-7,14,NA,TRBV29-1,NA,CSVEAGQGLYEQYF,TGCAGCGTTGAAGCCGGGCAGGGGCTATACGAGCAGTACTTC
TRBJ2-1,15,TRBD1,TRBV9,NA,CASSVRDRLYNEQFF,TGTGCCAGCAGCGTACGGGACAGACTTTACAATGAGCAGTTCTTC
TRBJ2-1,11,NA,TRBV20-1,NA,CSGESYNEQFF,TGCAGTGGTGAGAGCTACAATGAGCAGTTCTTC
TRBJ2-1,14,NA,TRBV4-3,NA,CASSQNEQENEQFF,TGCGCCAGCAGCCAGAATGAACAGGAGAATGAGCAGTTCTTC
TRBJ2-3,16,NA,TRBV5-8,NA,CASSLFRDKGTDTQYF,TGTGCCAGCAGCTTGTTCCGGGACAAGGGCACAGATACGCAGTATTTT
TRBJ1-1,13,NA,TRBV4-1,NA,CASRLGLSTEAFF,TGCGCCAGCAGACTAGGACTGAGCACTGAAGCTTTCTTT